This T cell receptor beta chain was sequenced for a study of T cell responses to AZD1222 COVID-19 vaccine (dated by TCRdb to about 2021). Study-level background: A total of about 230 trial participants underwent TCR sequencing, of whom approximately 210 received two doses of AZD1222 and roughly 25 received two doses of the MenACWY control vaccine. Trial participants were enrolled by age into subgroups of 18-55, 56-69 and 70-plus years, and around 140, 26 and 57 TCR-sequenced participants, respectively, were included in these subgroups.

Trimming removed 0 bases from V and 8 bases from J, leaving 14 bases between the germline ends. Taken from cysteine to phenylalanine, the CDR3 has 15 residues. Only CDR3 DNA is held: 45 bases, read in frame from base 1. The germline V gene specifies SGDLS as CDR1 and YYNGEE as CDR2. What the authors observed across the whole study: The 56-69-year group was small, and its depth increase did not reach significance, likely because of low power. Because no day 14 peak-response samples were available, repertoires were characterized only after the peak T cell response. Epitopes outside the regions mutated in the B.1.351 and B.1.1.7 variants were reportedly recognized by nearly half of the unique spike-specific TCRs. Conclusions about previously exposed vaccinees were limited because only 5 or 6 AZD1222 recipients were SARS-CoV-2 seropositive at baseline. Spike-specific TCR breadth and depth rose significantly after two AZD1222 doses compared with day 0 and with MenACWY recipients. Participants were mostly white British and included more females than males, and it was suggested by the authors that clonal diversity may have been underestimated. CD4 TCRs associated with the vaccine covered the entire spike protein, and the dominant responses were in regions 160-218 and 743-854.

The meaning of the sample's time point label: about 28 days (+/-7) after the second vaccine dose. The treatment or condition label corresponds to: meningococcal conjugate vaccine given as trial control. The vaccinee samples were drawn from two UK trials, COV001 and COV002, one of which was a single-blind randomized controlled phase 2/3 trial testing AZD1222 (ChAdOx1 nCoV-19) in healthy adults. For TCRbeta chain sequencing, PBMC samples from trial participants were taken at day 0 and at day 28 after the second dose. A note on this clone: Which antigen it targets is not known. There are no base qualities to consult, and no much larger clone falls within one base.

The CDR3 regions of human TCRbeta chains were analyzed by immunosequencing. The authors' analysis ran thus. Repertoire TCRs were checked for matches against a reference library of SARS-CoV-2-specific TCRs that had been generated using the MIRA antigen-specificity platform. Breadth was defined as the fraction of unique TCRs that were SARS-CoV-2-associated, and depth was defined as the fraction of total T cells that were SARS-CoV-2-associated. Using the MIRA data, each spike-specific TCR was mapped to the spike region that the TCR reacts to and placed in a CD4 or CD8 class. Log10-transformed breadth and depth values were compared by one-way ANOVA with Sidak's multiple comparisons tests. The clones in this table, taken by TCRdb from immuneACCESS, are in-frame only. Not every clone is retained; where verified, under half of the shortfall comes from an unresolved V gene, and the cause of the rest is unknown. V and J calls and clone size are given by that table; D and trimming were obtained from the DNA. The table for this sample lists roughly 70,000 clones; around 89% of them were counted only once. 4.5% to 5% of the sample goes to the ten largest clones.

This specimen consisted of peripheral blood, obtained 28 days after the second dose of the MenACWY control vaccine. The chain uses TRBV9 and TRBJ1-4; the D gene cannot be named for sure. The source of this sequence is an adult who received the MenACWY meningococcal vaccine as a control. The nucleotides read TGTGCCAGCAGCGTAGCCGCTGGATCGGCCGAAAAACTGTTTTTT. Its protein reads: CASSVAAGSAEKLFF.